The rows below give T cell receptor beta chains drawn from one sample of a study of radiation and T cells in renal cell carcinoma. The data were produced by immunoSEQ multiplex PCR, yet TCRdb's version contains in-frame clones alone and is incomplete. The sample lists 40,000 to 45,000 clones, about 82% seen once, with 25% to 35% in the top ten. The sequenced sample was blood, obtained from a patient whose treatment included radiotherapy and nephrectomy. The receptors were sampled from a woman between 65 and 79 years old with renal cell carcinoma. Both conserved end residues are part of each CDR3. The D gene is left open where the match is weak. The listing skips clone size in some rows; elsewhere it reads once, few, many or a size class.

>NA|14|TRBJ2-5|NA|TRBV7-7
CASSLDAVQETQYF
TGTGCCAGCAGCTTAGATGCAGTCCAAGAGACCCAGTACTTC
>NA|14|TRBJ2-2|NA|TRBV7-9
CASSLESRDGELFF
TGTGCCAGCAGCTTAGAGTCAAGGGACGGGGAGCTGTTTTTT
>NA|12|TRBJ1-6|NA|TRBV14
CASSHLGGPLHF
TGTGCCAGCAGCCATCTCGGGGGACCCCTCCACTTT
>NA|16|TRBJ1-2|TRBD1|TRBV6-6
CASSLRGQGSIYGYTF
TGTGCCAGCAGTCTCCGAGGACAGGGAAGTATCTATGGCTACACCTTC
>NA|15|TRBJ2-5|NA|TRBV7-7
CASSSHRTPQETQYF
TGTGCCAGCAGCTCCCACCGGACACCTCAAGAGACCCAGTACTTC
>NA|14|TRBJ2-2|NA|TRBV6-5
CASRVTGNTGELFF
TGTGCCAGCAGGGTCACAGGGAACACCGGGGAGCTGTTTTTT
>NA|11|TRBJ2-7|NA|TRBV5-4
CASSDSYEQYF
TGTGCCAGCAGCGACTCCTACGAGCAGTACTTC
>NA|15|TRBJ1-4|NA|TRBV5-1
CASSPLGGTNEKLFF
TGCGCCAGCAGCCCGCTTGGAGGGACTAATGAAAAACTGTTTTTT
>few|13|TRBJ2-2|NA|TRBV9
CASSPFRTGELFF
TGTGCCAGCAGCCCGTTTCGGACCGGGGAGCTGTTTTTT
>once|11|TRBJ2-7|NA|TRBV11-2
CASSFGTEQYF
TGTGCCAGCAGCTTTGGGACAGAGCAGTACTTC
>NA|14|TRBJ2-2|NA|TRBV5-6
CASSLVPGTGELFF
TGTGCCAGCAGCTTGGTACCGGGCACCGGGGAGCTGTTTTTT
>NA|14|TRBJ2-3|TRBD2|TRBV6-1
CASSGTRRADTQYF
TGTGCCAGCAGTGGGACTAGGAGGGCAGATACGCAGTATTTT
>NA|15|TRBJ2-7|NA|TRBV15
CATSRGGWSSYEQYF
TGTGCCACCAGCCGCGGTGGTTGGTCCTCCTACGAGCAGTACTTC
>few|11|TRBJ1-2|NA|TRBV20-1
CSAREPGGYTF
TGCAGTGCTAGAGAGCCTGGGGGCTACACCTTC
>NA|16|TRBJ2-7|TRBD2|TRBV28
CASSTQTSGIHYEQYF
TGTGCCAGCAGCACGCAGACTAGCGGGATACACTACGAGCAGTACTTC
>few|16|TRBJ2-5|NA|TRBV14
CASSQVGGSGSSTQYF
TGTGCCAGCAGCCAAGTCGGCGGTAGTGGAAGCTCGACCCAGTACTTC
>NA|18|TRBJ2-1|TRBD2|TRBV7-8
CASSLVPVLAGSYNEQFF
TGTGCCAGCAGCTTAGTTCCCGTACTAGCGGGGAGTTACAATGAGCAGTTCTTC
>NA|13|TRBJ2-7|TRBD1|TRBV27
CATSTGGSYEQYF
TGTGCCACTTCGACAGGGGGCTCCTACGAGCAGTACTTC